The 15 T cell receptor beta chains below were found in one sample sequenced in a study of cytomegalovirus exposure and HLA in healthy donors. PCR amplification relied on 60 Vbeta primers (plus 13 Jbeta primers). TCRdb's table, derived via immunoSEQ multiplex PCR, lists solely in-frame clones and lacks some. The sample carries about 68,000 clones, 70% to 90% recorded once. The material sequenced was PBMCs. The receptors derive from a human donor in good health.

The gene calls are TRBV7-9 and TRBJ1-3; D is undetermined. Germline V gene sequence: CDR1 SEHNR, CDR2 FQNEAQ (reference sequence). Trimming removed 3 bases at V and 2 bases at J, with 8 bases between. This CDR3 region has 14 residues. In nucleotides, the CDR3 is TGTGCCAGCAGCTTTGGAGACGCTGGAAACACCATATATTTT. Translation gives CASSFGDAGNTIYF.

The chain employs TRBV5-1 and TRBJ2-2; TRBD2 agrees at 7 bases. The CDR3 runs to 16 residues. In germline, CDR1 is SGHRS, CDR2 YFSETQ. Germline trimming cut 1 base from V and 2 bases from J; bases unmatched to any gene: 5. CDR3 loop: CASSLTSGTNTGELFF. CDR3 bases: TGCGCCAGCAGCTTGACCAGCGGGACCAACACCGGGGAGCTGTTTTTT.

This chain connects TRBV7-3 to TRBJ2-3; D is uncertain. V was pared by 6 bases and J by 6 bases, with 10 bases between. CDR1 is SGHTA, CDR2 FQGTGA, per germline. CDR3 length equals 12 residues. CDR3 residues: CASSSLEDTQYF. CDR3 bases: TGTGCCAGCAGTTCCCTGGAGGATACGCAGTATTTT.

The V and J genes are TRBV27 and TRBJ1-2, with D unresolved. Trimming left V 6 bases short and J 4 bases short, with 12 bases between. The germline gives CDR1 MNHEY, CDR2 SMNVEV (reference sequence). The CDR3 runs to 13 residues. This chain's CDR3 is CASSQRGIYGYTF. Here the CDR3 DNA reads TGTGCCAGCAGCCAACGGGGAATCTATGGCTACACCTTC.

The rearrangement joins TRBV11-1 to TRBJ2-5, with D possibly matching TRBD2 (6 bases). Germline loops: CDR1 SGHAT, CDR2 FQDESV (reference sequence). This CDR3 has 15 amino acids. Trimming cost V 5 bases and J 2 bases, with 15 bases left between them. Here the CDR3 reads CASSKEGGPQETQYF. CDR3 sequence (DNA): TGTGCCAGCAGCAAGGAGGGCGGGCCACAAGAGACCCAGTACTTC. The full variable domain, with the rest looked up from reference TRBV11-1 and TRBJ2-5, is EAEVAQSPRYKITEKSQAVAFWCDPISGHATLYWYRQILGQGPELLVQFQDESVVDDSQLPKDRFSAERLKGVDSTLKIQPAELGDSAMYLCASSKEGGPQETQYFGPGTRLLVL.

The gene calls are TRBV19 and TRBJ2-3, with TRBD2 matching 8 bases. The junction had 14 bases not matched to a gene; V was cut back by 8 bases and J by 1 base. CDR3 length equals 17 residues. CDR1 and CDR2 from the germline V gene are LNHDA and SQIVND (reference sequence). CDR3 in amino acids: CASGPTGGPGGTDTQYF. The CDR3 region has the DNA TGTGCCAGTGGACCCACGGGAGGGCCAGGGGGCACAGATACGCAGTATTTT.

The chain couples TRBV6-1 to TRBJ1-4, with D hard to call. CDR1 and CDR2 from the germline V gene are MNHNS and SASEGT. V shed 2 bases and J shed 6 bases, with 10 bases lying between them. The CDR3 covers 14 residues. The CDR3: CASSEWQEDEKLFF. Written as DNA, the CDR3 is TGTGCCAGCAGTGAATGGCAGGAAGATGAAAAACTGTTTTTT.

The CDR3 DNA reads TGCGCCAGCAGTGAACCGGGACTAGCGGGCCAGAAGTCAGATACGCAGTATTTT. It encodes CASSEPGLAGQKSDTQYF. The chain employs TRBV10-2 and TRBJ2-3; 12 nucleotides agree with TRBD2. V lost 3 bases and J lost 4; bases outside the gene matches: 11. CDR1 and CDR2 from the germline V gene are WSHSY and SAAADI. This CDR3 is 18 amino acids long.

V usage is TRBV6-5 and J usage is TRBJ2-7; 13 nucleotides match TRBD2. CDR3 length: 15 amino acids. CDR1 MNHEY and CDR2 SVGAGI come from the germline V gene. With 5 bases clipped from V and 12 bases from J, the junction kept 13 bases outside the gene matches. The CDR3 spells CASSPRPGLAGSWYF. Here the CDR3 DNA reads TGTGCCAGCAGTCCCCGTCCGGGACTAGCGGGGTCTTGGTACTTC.

Written as DNA, the CDR3 is TGTGCCAGCAGTCGGCTTCAGGGAGGAGAGACCCAGTACTTC. As protein: CASSRLQGGETQYF. The chain joins TRBV27 to TRBJ2-5; maybe TRBD2 (6 bases). The ends were cut back, 5 bases at V and 4 bases at J, with 14 bases in the middle. This CDR3 comprises 14 residues. Germline V lookup: CDR1 MNHEY, CDR2 SMNVEV (reference sequence).

This sequence joins TRBV4-3 and TRBJ2-3; D gene uncertain. Deletions cut 1 base from V and 8 bases from J, with 10 bases between. The CDR3 length is 13 residues. The germline gives CDR1 LGHNA, CDR2 YSLEER. CDR3 amino acids: CASSQVSRGTQYF. The CDR3 DNA reads TGCGCCAGCAGCCAAGTTTCTCGAGGTACGCAGTATTTT.

The CDR3, as DNA: TGTGCCAGCAGTGAAGGGCTAGCGGGGGGGCCGGGATACGATACGCAGTATTTT. The encoded protein is CASSEGLAGGPGYDTQYF. This sequence joins TRBV2 and TRBJ2-3; 12 bases line up with TRBD2. The V and J ends lost 1 base and 6 bases, in that order; junction bases with no gene match: 11. Germline V lookup: CDR1 SNHLY, CDR2 FYNNEI. The CDR3 is 18 amino acids.

This chain connects TRBV5-1 to TRBJ2-5; 11 nucleotides match TRBD1. Trimming cost V 4 bases and J 1 base; bases outside gene matches: 18. In germline, CDR1 is SGHRS, CDR2 YFSETQ. The CDR3 length is 20 residues. The CDR3 loop reads CASSLRTGGFEASRQETQYF. CDR3 DNA: TGCGCCAGCAGCCTACGGACAGGGGGCTTTGAAGCCTCCCGCCAAGAGACCCAGTACTTC.

V and J are TRBV19 and TRBJ1-4; TRBD1 matches 8 bases. In germline, CDR1 is LNHDA, CDR2 SQIVND (reference sequence). V shed 3 bases and J 8 bases; nucleotides not matched to a gene: 14. The CDR3 sequence is 17 residues long. The CDR3 loop reads CASSIRQGRIFGEKLFF. The CDR3 DNA follows: TGTGCCAGTAGTATCAGACAGGGGCGGATTTTCGGAGAAAAACTGTTTTTT.

In regard to this clone: An end of the junction differs from the germline gene, which may be a read error. The genes are TRBV6-5 and TRBJ1-2; 11 nucleotides align to TRBD1. The CDR3 is 14 amino acids. Germline loops: CDR1 MNHEY, CDR2 SVGAGI. CDR3 loop: CASSGTGGSRGYPF. CDR3 DNA sequence: TGTGCCAGCAGCGGGACAGGGGGTTCGAGAGGCTACCCCTTC.